Below are 6 T cell receptor beta chains sequenced from a single sample in a study of post-analysis software for immune sequencing data. Points from the study as a whole: The study found TRBV5-6, TRBV5-1 and TRBV20-1 among five or six TRBV segments more frequent in patients than controls.

Antigen specificity for these receptors is unknown. The TCR beta cDNA libraries carried unique molecular identifiers. In TCRdb, the PCR reads were re-called with MiXCR into one record per CDR3 protein. This sample yields approximately 460,000 distinct CDR3 sequences, of which around 40% are seen a single time; roughly 12% belongs to the top ten. Sequencing used blood. The receptor source for this set is a girl under 18 with multiple sclerosis.

The gene calls are TRBV9 and TRBJ1-1; D perhaps matches TRBD1 (6 bases). This CDR3 contains 15 residues. V was cut by 0 bases and J by 7 bases, with 16 bases left in between. The germline gives CDR1 SGDLS, CDR2 YYNGEE. The CDR3 coding sequence is TGTGCCAGCAGCGTAGTCGGTGGGGGCGCTAATGAAGCTTTCTTT. Translated, it gives CASSVVGGGANEAFF.

This clonotype was observed once. J is TRBJ2-5 and V is TRBV5-1; 10 bases agree with TRBD1. CDR3 length: 16 amino acids. V shed 0 bases, J shed 3 bases, and the junction held 5 bases outside the gene matches. The V gene's germline CDR1 is SGHRS and CDR2 YFSETQ. The CDR3, as DNA: TGCGCCAGCAGCTTGGAGTTGACAGGGGGCGAAGAGACCCAGTACTTC. Amino acids: CASSLELTGGEETQYF.

This clonotype was recorded at least ten times. V usage is TRBV12-3 or TRBV12-4 and J usage is TRBJ2-1; 7 positions agree with TRBD2. V trimming: 6 bases; J trimming: 4 bases; junction bases outside the gene matches: 9. CDR3 length: 15 residues. The CDR3 reads CASSPTSAVYNEQFF. The CDR3 DNA is TGTGCCAGCAGCCCTACTAGCGCAGTTTACAATGAGCAGTTCTTC.

This clonotype turned up a few times. The chain links TRBV28 to TRBJ2-5; no reliable D call. The germline gives CDR1 MDHEN, CDR2 SYDVKM. V shed 6 bases and J shed 0 bases, with 8 bases lying between them. The CDR3 covers 13 residues. CDR3 coding DNA: TGTGCCAGCAGCCCCCTAAACCAAGAGACCCAGTACTTC. Its translation is CASSPLNQETQYF.

The chain has TRBV6-2 or TRBV6-3 and TRBJ1-1, with TRBD1 matching 7 bases. CDR1 is MNHEY and CDR2 is SVGEGT in the germline V gene. J gave up 5 bases and V 6 bases, and 6 bases lay outside the gene matches. The CDR3 runs to 13 residues. The CDR3 loop reads CASRVTGLTEAFF. The DNA of the CDR3 is TGTGCCAGCAGGGTGACAGGGTTGACTGAAGCTTTCTTT.

V usage is TRBV24-1 and J usage is TRBJ2-3, with D possibly being TRBD2 (6 bases). In germline, CDR1 is KGHDR, CDR2 SFDVKD. V gave up 1 base and J gave up 8 bases, with 9 bases separating them. This CDR3 spans 13 amino acids. The CDR3 reads CATSDFAGLTQYF. CDR3 nucleotides: TGTGCCACCAGTGATTTCGCGGGGCTTACGCAGTATTTT.